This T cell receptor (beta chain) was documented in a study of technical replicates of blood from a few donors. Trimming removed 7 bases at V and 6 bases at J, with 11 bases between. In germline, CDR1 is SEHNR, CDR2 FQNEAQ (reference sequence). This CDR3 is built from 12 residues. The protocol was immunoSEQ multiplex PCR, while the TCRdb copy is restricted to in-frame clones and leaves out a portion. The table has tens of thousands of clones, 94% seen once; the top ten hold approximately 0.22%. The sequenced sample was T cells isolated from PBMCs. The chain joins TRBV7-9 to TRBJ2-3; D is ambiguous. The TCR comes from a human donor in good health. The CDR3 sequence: CASTLSSDTQYF. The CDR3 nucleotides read TGTGCCAGCACCCTAAGCTCTGATACGCAGTATTTT.